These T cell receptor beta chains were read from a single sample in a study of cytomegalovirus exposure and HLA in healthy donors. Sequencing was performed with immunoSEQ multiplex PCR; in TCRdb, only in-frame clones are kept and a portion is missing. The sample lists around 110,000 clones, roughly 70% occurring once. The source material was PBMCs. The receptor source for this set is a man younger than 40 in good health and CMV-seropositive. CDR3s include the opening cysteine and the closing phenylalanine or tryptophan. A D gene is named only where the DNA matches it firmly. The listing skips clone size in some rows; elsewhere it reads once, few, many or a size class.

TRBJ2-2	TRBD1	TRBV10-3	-	CAINPTPGQGNTGELFF	TGTGCCATCAACCCGACGCCGGGACAGGGGAACACCGGGGAGCTGTTTTTT
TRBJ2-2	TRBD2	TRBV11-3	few	CASSPGTSGRASNTGELFF	TGTGCCAGCAGCCCTGGGACTAGCGGGAGGGCTTCGAACACCGGGGAGCTGTTTTTT
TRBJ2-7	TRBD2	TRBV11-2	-	CASSILAGGKYEQYF	TGTGCCAGCAGCATTTTAGCGGGGGGGAAGTACGAGCAGTACTTC
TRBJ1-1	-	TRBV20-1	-	CSARVFTGAFF	TGCAGTGCTAGAGTGTTTACGGGAGCTTTCTTT
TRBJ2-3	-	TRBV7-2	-	CASSREAGELDTQYF	TGTGCCAGCAGCCGAGAGGCAGGGGAATTAGATACGCAGTATTTT
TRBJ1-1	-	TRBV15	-	CATSRVQGETEAFF	TGTGCCACCAGCAGAGTCCAGGGTGAGACTGAAGCTTTCTTT
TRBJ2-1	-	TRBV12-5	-	CASGLGGAHSYNEQFF	TGTGCTAGTGGTTTGGGCGGGGCCCACTCCTACAATGAGCAGTTCTTC
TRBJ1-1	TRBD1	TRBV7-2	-	CASSPPTGTGRNTEAFF	TGTGCCAGCAGCCCGCCTACCGGGACAGGGCGCAACACTGAAGCTTTCTTT
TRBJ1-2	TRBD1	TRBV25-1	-	CASSGHPRTGGEGYGYTF	TGTGCCAGCAGTGGGCACCCCAGGACAGGGGGCGAGGGTTATGGCTACACCTTC
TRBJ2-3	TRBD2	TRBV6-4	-	CASSDSSGTSGDTQYF	TGTGCCAGCAGTGACTCGAGCGGGACTAGCGGGGATACGCAGTATTTT
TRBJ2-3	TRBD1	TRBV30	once	CAWSVGDRGSAQYF	TGTGCCTGGAGTGTAGGAGACAGGGGATCGGCGCAGTATTTT
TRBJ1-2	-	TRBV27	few	CASSLLSTRGAENYGYTF	TGTGCCAGCAGTTTATTGTCAACGCGAGGAGCAGAAAACTATGGCTACACCTTC
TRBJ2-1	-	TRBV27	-	CASSFGLSNEQFF	TGTGCCAGCAGTTTCGGACTGTCAAATGAGCAGTTCTTC
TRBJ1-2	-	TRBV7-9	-	CASSLEGYGQGVSGYTF	TGTGCCAGCAGCTTGGAAGGATATGGGCAGGGTGTAAGTGGCTACACCTTC
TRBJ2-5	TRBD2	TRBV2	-	CASKGIAGGETQYF	TGTGCCAGCAAAGGAATAGCGGGGGGGGAGACCCAGTACTTC
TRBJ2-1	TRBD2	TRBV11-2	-	CASSLRLAGGRYNEQFF	TGTGCCAGCAGCTTGAGACTAGCGGGGGGACGATACAATGAGCAGTTCTTC
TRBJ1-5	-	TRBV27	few	CASSPHRENQPQHF	TGTGCCAGCAGTCCGCACAGGGAGAATCAGCCCCAGCATTTT
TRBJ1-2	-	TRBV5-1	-	CASSSRTDYGYTF	TGCGCCAGCAGCTCTCGGACAGACTATGGCTACACCTTC
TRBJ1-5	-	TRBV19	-	CASSPRRVRQPQHF	TGTGCCAGTAGTCCGCGCAGGGTACGGCAGCCCCAGCATTTT
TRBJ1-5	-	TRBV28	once	CASSKAGIEPQHF	TGTGCCAGCAGTAAGGCCGGGATTGAGCCCCAGCATTTT
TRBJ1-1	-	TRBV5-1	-	CASSFSMNTEAFF	TGCGCCAGCAGCTTTAGCATGAACACTGAAGCTTTCTTT
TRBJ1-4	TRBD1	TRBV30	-	CALGQGAEKLFF	TGTGCCCTCGGACAGGGGGCCGAAAAACTGTTTTTT
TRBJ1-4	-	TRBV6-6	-	CASRGAERVGEKLFF	TGTGCCAGCAGAGGGGCTGAACGGGTTGGAGAAAAACTGTTTTTT
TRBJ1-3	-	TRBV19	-	CASSMTGAWNAIYF	TGTGCCAGTAGTATGACTGGCGCGTGGAACGCCATATATTTT
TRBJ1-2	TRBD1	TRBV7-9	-	CASSFQDRGEGYTF	TGTGCCAGCAGCTTCCAGGACAGGGGGGAAGGCTACACCTTC
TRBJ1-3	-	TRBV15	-	CATSRETPWTASGNTIYF	TGTGCCACCAGCAGAGAGACCCCCTGGACAGCCTCTGGAAACACCATATATTTT
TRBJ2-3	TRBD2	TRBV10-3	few	CAINPLAVGRSSTDTQYF	TGTGCCATCAACCCACTAGCGGTAGGTCGATCTAGCACAGATACGCAGTATTTT
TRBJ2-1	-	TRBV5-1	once	CASSVRPREVNEQFF	TGCGCCAGCAGCGTGCGCCCCAGGGAAGTCAATGAGCAGTTCTTC
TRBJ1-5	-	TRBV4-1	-	CASSQDAGWRDQPQHF	TGCGCCAGCAGCCAAGACGCAGGGTGGAGGGATCAGCCCCAGCATTTT
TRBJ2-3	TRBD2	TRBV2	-	CASRVGLALTDTQYF	TGTGCCAGCAGGGTGGGACTAGCGTTAACAGATACGCAGTATTTT
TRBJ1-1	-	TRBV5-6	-	CASSTGSVSTEAFF	TGTGCCAGCAGCACAGGGTCGGTCAGCACTGAAGCTTTCTTT
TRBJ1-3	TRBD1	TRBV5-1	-	CASSVGQGANTIYF	TGCGCCAGCAGCGTGGGACAGGGGGCGAACACCATATATTTT